This T cell receptor beta chain came from a study of blood T cell repertoires in COVID-19. Study-wide context: Sites across the United States, Italy and Spain contributed samples from acute and convalescent COVID-19. Nucleic acid was either cDNA or gDNA, and it came from T cells, B-cell-depleted T cells, or PBMCs.

In the original workflow: Researchers report that nucleated cell counts were estimated from reference gene primer amplification. The method was immunoSEQ multiplex PCR; TCRdb's version includes in-frame clones alone and lacks a portion of them. The DNA gave D and trimming, while V, J and clone size come from that table. Of approximately 160,000 clones in the sample, 84% were seen once. Cohorts were based on clinical histories the participants reported. CDR1 LGHNA and CDR2 YNFKEQ come from the germline V gene. Trimming left V 1 base short and J 0 bases short, with 7 bases between. The CDR3 is made up of 15 amino acids.

This chain uses TRBV4-2 with TRBJ1-5; unclear D gene. This sequence was found in a woman between 45 and 65 years old who had recovered from COVID-19. Sequenced input: PBMCs or T cells enriched from blood (not recorded which). The CDR3 region has the DNA TGTGCCAGCAGCCAAGTCGCGGATAGCAATCAGCCCCAGCATTTT. It is translated as CASSQVADSNQPQHF.